This TCR beta chain was recovered during a study of response to subunit inactivated influenza vaccine. Whole-study results and caveats: After each seasonal influenza vaccination, few new T cells are recruited, the authors suggested.

The CDR3 runs 13 residues. Trimming left V 3 bases short and J 0 bases short, with 8 bases between. Germline CDR1 reads SQVTM; CDR2 reads ANQGSEA. From the RT-PCR reads, TCRdb called clonotypes with MiXCR, one entry per CDR3 protein. The table has 600,000 to 850,000 distinct CDR3 sequences, 13% to 15% seen once; the top ten hold around 7.6%. On this clonotype itself: No antigen is known for it.

This sample comprised PBMCs from blood, obtained approximately 15 days before vaccination. The V gene is TRBV29-1, the J gene TRBJ1-1; D unclear. The TCR comes from a man aged 50-59 years who received an inactivated influenza vaccine. The DNA for the CDR3 is TGCAGCGTTGAGGGTCACCTGAACACTGAAGCTTTCTTT. It translates to CSVEGHLNTEAFF.